These 21 T cell receptor beta chains share one sample of origin, sequenced in a study of blood T cells in healthy people across ages. With a J-beta primer mix and a sample-barcoded 5' primer, a second PCR ran 7 to 11 cycles. TCRdb re-analysed the 5' RACE reads in MiXCR, keeping a single row per CDR3 protein. The sample has fewer than 2,000,000 distinct CDR3 sequences, 34% seen once; the top ten hold roughly 10%. Sequenced material: blood. Every receptor here comes from a woman aged 25 to 39 in good health.

This clonotype was observed a few times. This chain joins TRBV25-1 and TRBJ1-1, with TRBD1 matching over 7 bases. V shed 3 bases and J 8 bases; nucleotides not matched to a gene: 6. In germline, CDR1 is MGHDK, CDR2 SYGVNS. CDR3 size: 13 residues. CDR3: CASSDSTGAEAFF. DNA for the CDR3: TGTGCCAGCAGTGATTCCACAGGGGCGGAAGCTTTCTTT.

This CDR3 reads CSAGRLETAEQYF. Here the CDR3 DNA reads TGCAGTGCTGGCCGCCTCGAGACCGCGGAGCAGTACTTC. The gene calls are TRBV20-1 and TRBJ2-7; no definite D call. V lost 5 bases to trimming and J lost 7 bases, with 18 bases between them. Germline V CDR1 and CDR2: DFQATT, SNEGSKA (reference sequence). The CDR3 sequence is 13 residues long.

This clonotype was detected only a few times. The chain is built from TRBV2 and TRBJ2-3; D possibly corresponds to TRBD1 (7 bases). Deletions cut 3 bases from V and 0 bases from J, with 10 bases between. CDR1 and CDR2 (germline): SNHLY, FYNNEI. The CDR3 runs 15 residues. This CDR3 is CASSEEGASTDTQYF. The CDR3 nucleotides are TGTGCCAGCAGTGAGGAGGGGGCGAGCACAGATACGCAGTATTTT.

This clonotype was observed a handful of times. The rearrangement links TRBV20-1 to TRBJ2-7, with D unresolved. V was pared by 6 bases and J by 6 bases, with 12 bases between. From germline, CDR1 is DFQATT and CDR2 SNEGSKA (reference sequence). This CDR3 comprises 11 residues. The CDR3 DNA sequence: TGCAGTGCCCACCTTCTCCCCGAGCAGTACTTC. Its protein product is CSAHLLPEQYF.

This clonotype has only a few counts. The gene calls are TRBV3-1 and TRBJ2-1, with TRBD1 matching 12 bases. J was trimmed by 9 bases and V by 6 bases; bases with no gene match: 3. CDR1 LGHDT and CDR2 YNNKEL come from the germline V gene (reference sequence). The CDR3 is 13 residues long. The CDR3 DNA follows: TGTGCCAGCAGGGGACAGGGGGCCAGTGAGCAGTTCTTC. Translating gives CASRGQGASEQFF.

This chain uses TRBV6-5 with TRBJ2-3; a weak D match, TRBD2 (6 bases). Germline V gene sequence: CDR1 MNHEY, CDR2 SVGAGI. V lost 2 bases and J 3 bases, leaving 12 bases between the germline ends. CDR3 length: 15 amino acids. The CDR3 coding sequence is TGTGCCAGCAGTTACGAACGGGGGTTGACAGATACGCAGTATTTT. It yields the protein CASSYERGLTDTQYF.

This clonotype was seen many times. V and J are TRBV29-1 and TRBJ2-1; 9 nucleotides match TRBD1. Germline trimming cut 7 bases from V and 5 bases from J; bases unmatched to any gene: 9. Germline V gene data show CDR1 as SQVTM and CDR2 as ANQGSEA. This CDR3 comprises 14 residues. The CDR3 nucleotides are TGCAGCGCAGATCCGGGACAGGGACACAATGAGCAGTTCTTC. Its translation: CSADPGQGHNEQFF.

The chain links TRBV6-1 to TRBJ1-5, with D tentatively TRBD1 (5 bases). The germline V and J ends were trimmed by 3 bases and 1 base, with 19 bases remaining between them. Germline V gene data show CDR1 as MNHNS and CDR2 as SASEGT. The CDR3 length is 18 residues. This CDR3 is CASSDPFGGELSNQPQHF. The CDR3, as DNA: TGTGCCAGCAGTGACCCTTTCGGGGGTGAATTGAGCAATCAGCCCCAGCATTTT.

Regarding this clonotype: This may arise from a read error, as a much more abundant clone is one base away. V and J are TRBV29-1 and TRBJ2-1, with TRBD1 matching over 7 bases. The CDR3 runs 13 residues. Trimming removed 0 bases from V and 10 bases from J; junction bases left unmatched: 6. Per the germline V gene, CDR1 is SQVTM and CDR2 is ANQGSEA. CDR3 nucleotides: TGCAGCGTTGAAGACAGGGGGTCAGGAGAGCAGTTCTTC. Protein sequence: CSVEDRGSGEQFF.

This clonotype was recorded a few times. The gene calls are TRBV6-2 or TRBV6-3 and TRBJ1-5; perhaps TRBD1 as D (6 bases). This CDR3 has 15 amino acids. Per the germline V gene, CDR1 is MNHEY and CDR2 is SVGEGT. V was pared by 2 bases and J by 5 bases, with 13 bases between. As DNA, the CDR3 is TGTGCCAGCAGTTACGATCTCAGGGGCTATCAGCCCCAGCATTTT. This codes for CASSYDLRGYQPQHF.

This clonotype was counted ten times or more. J is TRBJ1-1 and V is TRBV6-5, with TRBD1 matching over 7 bases. The CDR3 loop spans 13 amino acids. CDR1 MNHEY and CDR2 SVGAGI come from the germline V gene. Unmatched junction bases numbered 7, after V lost 9 bases and J lost 3 bases. The CDR3 is CASGTEADTEAFF. For the CDR3, the DNA is TGTGCCAGTGGGACAGAAGCGGACACTGAAGCTTTCTTT.

This clonotype was observed a few times. The chain uses TRBV29-1 and TRBJ1-2; TRBD1 agrees at 7 bases. Germline assignment: CDR1 SQVTM and CDR2 ANQGSEA. The J segment lost 0 bases and the V segment lost 6 bases, leaving 7 bases of the junction unmatched. The CDR3 loop spans 14 amino acids. The CDR3 is CSVPQQGPNYGYTF. Written as DNA, the CDR3 is TGCAGCGTCCCCCAACAGGGGCCTAACTATGGCTACACCTTC. The complete variable domain, with remaining parts taken from reference TRBV29-1 and TRBJ1-2, reads SAVISQKPSRDICQRGTSLTIQCQVDSQVTMMFWYRQQPGQSLTLIATANQGSEATYESGFVIDKFPISRPNLTFSTLTVSNMSPEDSSIYLCSVPQQGPNYGYTFGSGTRLTVV.

The J gene is TRBJ1-5, the V gene TRBV20-1; D is perhaps TRBD1 (6 bases). The germline CDR1 and CDR2 sequences are DFQATT and SNEGSKA (reference sequence). CDR3 length: 12 residues. CDR3 DNA sequence: TGCAGCCGAGGGGGGGCAGGTCAGCCCCAGCATTTT. It specifies CSRGGAGQPQHF.

Comment on this clonotype: Germline and junction disagree at one end, which may indicate a read error. V and J are TRBV9 and TRBJ2-7, with a possible D match to TRBD1 (6 bases). The germline gives CDR1 SGDLS, CDR2 YYNGEE. This CDR3 region has 13 residues. The DNA for the CDR3 is TGTGCCGGCAGCTTCCGGGACACTTACGAGCAGTACTTC. It specifies CAGSFRDTYEQYF.

This chain connects TRBV18 to TRBJ2-3, with no clear D. V lost 9 bases and J lost 2, with 12 bases in between. The germline V gene encodes CDR1 KGHSH and CDR2 LQKENI. This CDR3 has 13 amino acids. The CDR3 is CASSQSHTDTQYF. CDR3 nucleotide sequence: TGTGCCAGTTCCCAATCCCACACAGATACGCAGTATTTT.

This chain links TRBV30 with TRBJ2-4; 9 nucleotides match TRBD1. Germline loops: CDR1 GTSNPN, CDR2 SVGIG (reference sequence). V shed 2 bases and J 3 bases; nucleotides not matched to a gene: 2. CDR3 size: 14 residues. The CDR3 DNA reads TGTGCCTGGAGTCGACAGGGGGGCAAAAACATTCAGTACTTC. It translates to CAWSRQGGKNIQYF.

The sample holds a few counts of this clonotype. This chain connects TRBV9 to TRBJ1-6, with a weak D call TRBD1 (6 bases). CDR1 SGDLS and CDR2 YYNGEE come from the germline V gene. V was cut by 5 bases and J by 9 bases, with 12 bases left in between. CDR3 length: 13 amino acids. This CDR3 reads CASSQKGGSPLHF. The CDR3 DNA reads TGTGCCAGCAGTCAGAAGGGGGGTTCACCCCTCCACTTT. Supplemented by reference TRBV9 and TRBJ1-6, the full variable domain reads DSGVTQTPKHLITATGQRVTLRCSPRSGDLSVYWYQQSLDQGLQFLIQYYNGEERAKGNILERFSAQQFPDLHSELNLSSLELGDSALYFCASSQKGGSPLHFGNGTRLTVT.

Of note for this clonotype: No conserved phenylalanine or tryptophan ends this CDR3, so it is likely a read error. The chain employs TRBV5-1 and TRBJ1-1; D is ambiguous. The CDR3 spans 13 residues. V lost 5 bases to trimming and J lost 0 bases, with 8 bases between them. In germline, CDR1 is SGHRS, CDR2 YFSETQ. The CDR3 region is CASSSFLNTEAFC. For the CDR3, the DNA is TGCGCCAGCAGTTCCTTCCTGAACACTGAAGCTTTCTGT.

This clonotype has ten or more counts. The chain is built from TRBV27 and TRBJ2-7, with 7 bases aligning to TRBD2. The CDR3 is 14 residues long. CDR1 MNHEY and CDR2 SMNVEV come from the germline V gene (reference sequence). V was clipped by 3 bases and J by 1 base; unmatched bases: 3. CDR3 sequence reads: CASSLAGVSYEQYF. The CDR3 DNA reads TGTGCCAGCAGTTTGGCGGGGGTGTCCTACGAGCAGTACTTC.

This CDR3 reads CSATTGGRGTEAFF. The DNA of the CDR3 is TGCAGTGCTACGACAGGGGGCAGAGGCACTGAAGCTTTCTTT. The J gene is TRBJ1-1, the V gene TRBV20-1; 10 positions agree with TRBD1. The V gene end was trimmed by 4 bases and the J gene end by 4 bases; junction bases not matched to a gene: 6. Germline CDR1 is DFQATT and CDR2 is SNEGSKA (reference sequence). This CDR3 region has 14 residues.

The chain couples TRBV6-1 to TRBJ2-5; 7 nucleotides agree with TRBD1. Germline assignment: CDR1 MNHNS and CDR2 SASEGT. There are 15 residues in the CDR3. After removal of 6 bases from V and 2 bases from J, the junction contained 9 bases not matched to a gene. CDR3: CASSADRVRQETQYF. The CDR3 nucleotides read TGTGCCAGCAGCGCAGACAGGGTTAGGCAAGAGACCCAGTACTTC.